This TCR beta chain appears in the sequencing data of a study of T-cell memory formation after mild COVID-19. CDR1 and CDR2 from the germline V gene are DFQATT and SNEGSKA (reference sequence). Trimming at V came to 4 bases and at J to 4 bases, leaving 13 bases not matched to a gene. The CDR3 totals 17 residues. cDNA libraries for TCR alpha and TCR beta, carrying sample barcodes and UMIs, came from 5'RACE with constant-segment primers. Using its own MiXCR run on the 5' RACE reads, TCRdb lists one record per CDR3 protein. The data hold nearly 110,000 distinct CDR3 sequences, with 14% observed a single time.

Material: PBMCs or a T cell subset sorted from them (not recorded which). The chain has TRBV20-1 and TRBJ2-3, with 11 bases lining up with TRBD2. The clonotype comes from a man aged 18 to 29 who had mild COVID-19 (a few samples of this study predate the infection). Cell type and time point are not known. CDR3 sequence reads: CSAMTSGVPTWADTQYF. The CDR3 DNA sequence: TGCAGTGCTATGACTAGCGGGGTGCCTACATGGGCAGATACGCAGTATTTT.